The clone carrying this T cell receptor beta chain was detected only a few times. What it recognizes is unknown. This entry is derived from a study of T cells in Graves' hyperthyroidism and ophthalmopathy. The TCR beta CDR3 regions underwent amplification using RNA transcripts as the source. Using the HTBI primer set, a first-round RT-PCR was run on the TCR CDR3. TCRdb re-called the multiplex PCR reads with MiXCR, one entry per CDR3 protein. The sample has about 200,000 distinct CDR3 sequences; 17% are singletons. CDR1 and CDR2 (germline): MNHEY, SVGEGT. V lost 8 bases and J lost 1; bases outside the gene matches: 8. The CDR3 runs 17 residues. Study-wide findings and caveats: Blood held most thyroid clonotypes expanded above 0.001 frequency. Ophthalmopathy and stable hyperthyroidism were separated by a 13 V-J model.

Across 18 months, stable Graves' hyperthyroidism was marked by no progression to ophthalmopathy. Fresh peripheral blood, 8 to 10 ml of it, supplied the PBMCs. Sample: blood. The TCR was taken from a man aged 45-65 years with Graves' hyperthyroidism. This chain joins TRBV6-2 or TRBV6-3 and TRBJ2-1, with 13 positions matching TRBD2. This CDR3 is CASGTSGTSRSYNEQFF. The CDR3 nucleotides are TGTGCCAGCGGGACTAGCGGGACATCGAGGTCCTACAATGAGCAGTTCTTC.